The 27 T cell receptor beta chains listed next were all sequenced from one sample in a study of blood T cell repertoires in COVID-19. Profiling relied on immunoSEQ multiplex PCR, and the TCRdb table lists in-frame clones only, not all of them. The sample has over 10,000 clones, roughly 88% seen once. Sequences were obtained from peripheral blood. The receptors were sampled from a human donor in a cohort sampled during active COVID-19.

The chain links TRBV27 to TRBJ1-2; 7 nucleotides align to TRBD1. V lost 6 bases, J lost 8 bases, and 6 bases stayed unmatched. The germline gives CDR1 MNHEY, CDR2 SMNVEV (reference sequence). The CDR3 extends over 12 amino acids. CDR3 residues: CASSTTGQGYTF. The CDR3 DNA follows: TGTGCCAGCAGCACGACAGGGCAGGGCTACACCTTC.

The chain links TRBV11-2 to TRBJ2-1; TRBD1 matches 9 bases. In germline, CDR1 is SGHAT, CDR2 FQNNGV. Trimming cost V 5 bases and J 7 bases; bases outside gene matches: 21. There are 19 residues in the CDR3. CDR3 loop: CASSVMGQGFLGTRNEQFF. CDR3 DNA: TGTGCCAGCAGCGTAATGGGACAGGGTTTTTTGGGCACGAGGAATGAGCAGTTCTTC.

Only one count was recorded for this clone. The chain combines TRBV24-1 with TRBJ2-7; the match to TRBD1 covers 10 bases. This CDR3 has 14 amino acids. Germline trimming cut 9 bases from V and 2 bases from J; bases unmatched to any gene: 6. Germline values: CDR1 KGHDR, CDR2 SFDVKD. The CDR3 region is CATAGTGDPYEQYF. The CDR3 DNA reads TGTGCCACCGCCGGGACAGGGGATCCCTACGAGCAGTACTTC.

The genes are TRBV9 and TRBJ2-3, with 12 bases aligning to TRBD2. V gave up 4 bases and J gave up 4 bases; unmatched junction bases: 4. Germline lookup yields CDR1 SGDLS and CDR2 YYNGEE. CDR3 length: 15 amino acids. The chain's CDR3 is CASSLTSGGADTQYF. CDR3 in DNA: TGTGCCAGCAGCCTGACTAGCGGGGGTGCAGATACGCAGTATTTT. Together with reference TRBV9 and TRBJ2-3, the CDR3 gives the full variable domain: DSGVTQTPKHLITATGQRVTLRCSPRSGDLSVYWYQQSLDQGLQFLIQYYNGEERAKGNILERFSAQQFPDLHSELNLSSLELGDSALYFCASSLTSGGADTQYFGPGTRLTVL.

CDR3 coding DNA: TGTGCCAGTAGTATAGTGGGCAGCCTCACCGGGGAGCTGTTTTTT. Encoded protein: CASSIVGSLTGELFF. The gene calls are TRBV19 and TRBJ2-2; D gene ambiguous. The CDR3 length is 15 residues. Germline lookup yields CDR1 LNHDA and CDR2 SQIVND (reference sequence). V lost 1 base to trimming and J lost 4 bases, with 10 bases between them.

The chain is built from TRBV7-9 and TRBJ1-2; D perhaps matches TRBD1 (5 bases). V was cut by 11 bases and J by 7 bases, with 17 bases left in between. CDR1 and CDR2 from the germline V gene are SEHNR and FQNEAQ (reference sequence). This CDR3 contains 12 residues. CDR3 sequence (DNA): TGTGCCTCTGGAAGGGGCGCTTCTGGCTACACCTTC. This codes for CASGRGASGYTF.

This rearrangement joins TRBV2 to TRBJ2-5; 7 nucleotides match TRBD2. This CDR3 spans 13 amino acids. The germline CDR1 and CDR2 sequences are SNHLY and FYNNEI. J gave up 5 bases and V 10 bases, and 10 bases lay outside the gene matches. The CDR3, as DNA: TGTGCCACCCTAAGGACTAGTATGGAGACCCAGTACTTC. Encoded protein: CATLRTSMETQYF. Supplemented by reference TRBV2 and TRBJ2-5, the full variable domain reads EPEVTQTPSHQVTQMGQEVILRCVPISNHLYFYWYRQILGQKVEFLVSFYNNEISEKSEIFDDQFSVERPDGSNFTLKIRSTKLEDSAMYFCATLRTSMETQYFGPGTRLLVL.

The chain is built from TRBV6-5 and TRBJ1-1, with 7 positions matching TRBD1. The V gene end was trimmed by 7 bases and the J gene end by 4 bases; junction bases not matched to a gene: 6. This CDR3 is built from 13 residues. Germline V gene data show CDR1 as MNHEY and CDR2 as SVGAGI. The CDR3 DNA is TGTGCCAGCACTCAAGACAGGGCCACTGAAGCTTTCTTT. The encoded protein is CASTQDRATEAFF.

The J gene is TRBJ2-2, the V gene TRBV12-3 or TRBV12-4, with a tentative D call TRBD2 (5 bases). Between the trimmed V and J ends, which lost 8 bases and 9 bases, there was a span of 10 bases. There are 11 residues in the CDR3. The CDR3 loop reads CASLRARELFF. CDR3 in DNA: TGTGCCAGCTTGCGGGCCAGGGAGCTGTTTTTT.

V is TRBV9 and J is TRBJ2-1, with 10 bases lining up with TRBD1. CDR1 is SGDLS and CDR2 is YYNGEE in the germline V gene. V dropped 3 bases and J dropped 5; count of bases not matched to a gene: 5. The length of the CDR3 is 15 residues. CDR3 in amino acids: CASSEGQGQNNEQFF. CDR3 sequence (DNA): TGTGCCAGCAGCGAGGGACAGGGGCAAAACAATGAGCAGTTCTTC.

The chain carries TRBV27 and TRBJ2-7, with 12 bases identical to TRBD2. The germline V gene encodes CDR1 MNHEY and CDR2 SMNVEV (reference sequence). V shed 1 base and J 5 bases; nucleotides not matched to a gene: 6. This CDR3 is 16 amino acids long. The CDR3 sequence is CASSLFLTSGRNEQYF. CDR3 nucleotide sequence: TGTGCCAGCAGTTTATTCTTGACTAGCGGGAGAAACGAGCAGTACTTC.

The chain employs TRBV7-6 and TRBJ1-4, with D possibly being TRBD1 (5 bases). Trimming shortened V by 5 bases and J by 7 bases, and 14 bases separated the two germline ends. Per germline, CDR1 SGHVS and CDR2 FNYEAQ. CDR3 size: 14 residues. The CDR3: CASSARAPVEKLFF. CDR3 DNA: TGTGCCAGCAGCGCCAGGGCCCCGGTTGAAAAACTGTTTTTT.

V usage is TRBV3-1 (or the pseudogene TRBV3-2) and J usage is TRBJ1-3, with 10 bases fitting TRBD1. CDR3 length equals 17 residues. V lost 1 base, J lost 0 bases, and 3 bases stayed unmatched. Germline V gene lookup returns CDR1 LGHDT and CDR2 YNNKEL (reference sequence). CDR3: CASSQGDRGISGNTIYF. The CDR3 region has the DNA TGTGCCAGCAGCCAAGGGGACAGGGGTATCTCTGGAAACACCATATATTTT.

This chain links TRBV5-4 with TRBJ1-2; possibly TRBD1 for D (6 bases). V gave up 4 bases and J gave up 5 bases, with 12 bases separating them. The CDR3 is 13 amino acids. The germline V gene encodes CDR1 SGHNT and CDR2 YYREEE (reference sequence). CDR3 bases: TGTGCCAGCAGCCTTGCAGGGGTGTATGGCTACACCTTC. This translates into CASSLAGVYGYTF.

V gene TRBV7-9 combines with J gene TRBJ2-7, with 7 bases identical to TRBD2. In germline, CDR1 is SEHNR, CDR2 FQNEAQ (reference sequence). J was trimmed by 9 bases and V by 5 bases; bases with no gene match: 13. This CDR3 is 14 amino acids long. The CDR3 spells CASSPAGVSVGQYF. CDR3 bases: TGTGCCAGCAGCCCCGCGGGGGTTTCGGTAGGGCAGTACTTC.

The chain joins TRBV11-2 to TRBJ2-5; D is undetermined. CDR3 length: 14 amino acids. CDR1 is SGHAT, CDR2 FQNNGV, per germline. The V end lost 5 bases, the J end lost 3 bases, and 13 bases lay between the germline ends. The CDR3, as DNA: TGTGCCAGCAGCGCCGGTGTAGTTAAAGAGACCCAGTACTTC. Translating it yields CASSAGVVKETQYF.

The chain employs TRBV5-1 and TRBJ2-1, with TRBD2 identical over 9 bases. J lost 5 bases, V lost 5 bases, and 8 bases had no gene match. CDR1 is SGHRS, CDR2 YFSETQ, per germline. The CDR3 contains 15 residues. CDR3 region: CASSPRLAGNNEQFF. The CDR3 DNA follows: TGCGCCAGCAGTCCTCGGCTAGCGGGAAACAATGAGCAGTTCTTC.

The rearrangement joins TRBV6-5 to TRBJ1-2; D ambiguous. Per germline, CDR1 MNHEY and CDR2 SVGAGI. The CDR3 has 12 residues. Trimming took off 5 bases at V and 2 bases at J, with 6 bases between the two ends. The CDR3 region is CASSKLNYGYTF. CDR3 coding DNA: TGTGCCAGCAGTAAACTCAACTATGGCTACACCTTC.

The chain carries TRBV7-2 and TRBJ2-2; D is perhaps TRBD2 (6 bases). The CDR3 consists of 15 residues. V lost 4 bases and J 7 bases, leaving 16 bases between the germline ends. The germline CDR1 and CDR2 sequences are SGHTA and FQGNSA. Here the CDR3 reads CASSSSGGTGGELFF. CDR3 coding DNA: TGTGCCAGCAGCTCAAGTGGCGGGACGGGCGGGGAGCTGTTTTTT.

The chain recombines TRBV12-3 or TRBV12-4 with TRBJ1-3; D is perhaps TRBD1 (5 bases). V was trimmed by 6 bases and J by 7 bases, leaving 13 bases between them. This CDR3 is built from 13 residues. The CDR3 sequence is CASRSTARNTIYF. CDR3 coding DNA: TGTGCCAGCAGATCGACAGCGCGTAACACCATATATTTT.

The CDR3 coding sequence is TGTGCCAGCAGCTTAGGGTACACCGAGGACGGGGAGCTGTTTTTT. Encoded protein: CASSLGYTEDGELFF. The V and J genes are TRBV11-2 and TRBJ2-2, with D unresolved. V was pared by 1 base and J by 7 bases, with 13 bases between. This CDR3 spans 15 amino acids. Germline loops: CDR1 SGHAT, CDR2 FQNNGV.

In nucleotides, the CDR3 is TGTGCCAGCTCAGCGAACAGGGGGCAAAGCTATGGCTACACCTTC. Protein: CASSANRGQSYGYTF. The rearrangement joins TRBV18 to TRBJ1-2; 9 bases agree with TRBD1. The V gene's germline CDR1 is KGHSH and CDR2 LQKENI. After removal of 5 bases from V and 4 bases from J, the junction contained 8 bases not matched to a gene. The CDR3 spans 15 residues.

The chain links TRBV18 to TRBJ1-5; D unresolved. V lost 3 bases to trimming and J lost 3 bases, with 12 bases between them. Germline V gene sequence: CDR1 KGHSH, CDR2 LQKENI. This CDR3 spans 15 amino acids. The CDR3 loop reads CASSPSEGPNQPQHF. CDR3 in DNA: TGTGCCAGCTCACCGAGCGAGGGCCCCAATCAGCCCCAGCATTTT.

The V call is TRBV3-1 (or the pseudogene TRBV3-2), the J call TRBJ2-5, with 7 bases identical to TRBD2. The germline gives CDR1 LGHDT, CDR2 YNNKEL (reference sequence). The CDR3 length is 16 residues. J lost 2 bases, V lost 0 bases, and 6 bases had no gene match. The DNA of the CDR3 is TGTGCCAGCAGCCAAGAAGTGACTAGCCCTCAAGAGACCCAGTACTTC. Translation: CASSQEVTSPQETQYF.

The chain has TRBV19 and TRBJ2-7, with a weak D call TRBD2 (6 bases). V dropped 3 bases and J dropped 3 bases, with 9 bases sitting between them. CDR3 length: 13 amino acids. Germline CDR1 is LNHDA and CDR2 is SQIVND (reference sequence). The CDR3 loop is CASSMGGNYEQYF. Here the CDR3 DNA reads TGTGCCAGTAGTATGGGGGGAAACTACGAGCAGTACTTC.

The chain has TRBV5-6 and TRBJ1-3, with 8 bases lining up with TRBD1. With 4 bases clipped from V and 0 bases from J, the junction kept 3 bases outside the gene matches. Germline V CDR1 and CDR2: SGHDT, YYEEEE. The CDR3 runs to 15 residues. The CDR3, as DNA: TGTGCCAGCAGCCCGGACAGGGTCTCTGGAAACACCATATATTTT. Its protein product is CASSPDRVSGNTIYF.

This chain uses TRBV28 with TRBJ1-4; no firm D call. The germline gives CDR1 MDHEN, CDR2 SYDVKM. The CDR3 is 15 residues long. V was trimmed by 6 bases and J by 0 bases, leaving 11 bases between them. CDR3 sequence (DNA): TGTGCCAGCAGGTCCTCTCAGACAACTAATGAAAAACTGTTTTTT. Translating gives CASRSSQTTNEKLFF.